Reported below is one TCR beta chain. The antigen is not known. The sample comes from a study of vaccination effects on CD4 cells after COVID-19. Investigators separated out CD4+ T cells once about eleven days of culture had passed. This person's SARS-CoV-2 infection, confirmed by PCR, occurred between March and December 2020. Trimming took off 0 bases at V and 3 bases at J, with 12 bases between the two ends. Germline CDR1 reads LGHNA; CDR2 reads YSLEER. The CDR3 loop spans 16 amino acids. Measured with immunoSEQ multiplex PCR; TCRdb has only the in-frame clones, and not every one. The table records about 66,000 clones, about 69% of them present only once.

The rearrangement uses TRBV4-3 and TRBJ2-1; the D gene is possibly TRBD2 (6 bases). The sequence was collected from a human donor who had a prior SARS-CoV-2 infection. The specimen was CD4+ T cells from PBMCs cultured without peptide, collected before COVID-19 vaccination. The CDR3 is CASSQEDYGSYNEQFF. The CDR3 DNA reads as TGCGCCAGCAGCCAAGAAGACTACGGGAGCTACAATGAGCAGTTCTTC.